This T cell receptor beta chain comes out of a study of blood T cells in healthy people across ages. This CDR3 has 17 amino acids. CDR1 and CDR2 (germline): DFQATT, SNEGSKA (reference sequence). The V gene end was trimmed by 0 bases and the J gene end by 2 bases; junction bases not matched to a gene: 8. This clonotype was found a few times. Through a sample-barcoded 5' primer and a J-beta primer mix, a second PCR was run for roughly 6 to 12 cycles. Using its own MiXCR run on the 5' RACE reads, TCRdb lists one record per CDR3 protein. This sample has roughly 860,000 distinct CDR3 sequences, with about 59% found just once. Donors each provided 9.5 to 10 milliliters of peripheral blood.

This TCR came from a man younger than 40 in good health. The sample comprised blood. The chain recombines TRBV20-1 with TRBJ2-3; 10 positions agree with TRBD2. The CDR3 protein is CSARDLSGGPHTDTQYF. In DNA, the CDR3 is TGCAGTGCTAGAGATCTTAGCGGGGGGCCACACACAGATACGCAGTATTTT.